This note documents a single T cell receptor beta chain sequence. Its specificity is not known. This record belongs to a study of identical twins. CDR1 is SGHAT, CDR2 FQNNGV, per germline. This CDR3 has 12 amino acids. V was pared by 2 bases and J by 5 bases, with 7 bases between. General study results and limits: Because invariant MAIT and iNKT cells could be present, zero-insertion analyses could be partly confounded. Model-predicted out-of-frame TCR alpha sharing fell below observed values in monozygotic twins. Insertion counts were lower in abundant cord blood beta clonotypes, a trend that memory repertoires did not show.

TCRdb itself ran the 5' RACE reads through MiXCR, one entry per CDR3 protein. The table includes around 100,000 distinct CDR3 sequences, 5.5% to 7% detected once. The rearrangement uses TRBV11-2 and TRBJ2-7; no definite D call. Specimen: memory T cells sorted from blood. This TCR came from a woman between 45 and 60 years old in good health. DNA of the CDR3: TGTGCCAGCAGCTTATTGGGTCACGAGCAGTACTTC. Protein sequence: CASSLLGHEQYF.